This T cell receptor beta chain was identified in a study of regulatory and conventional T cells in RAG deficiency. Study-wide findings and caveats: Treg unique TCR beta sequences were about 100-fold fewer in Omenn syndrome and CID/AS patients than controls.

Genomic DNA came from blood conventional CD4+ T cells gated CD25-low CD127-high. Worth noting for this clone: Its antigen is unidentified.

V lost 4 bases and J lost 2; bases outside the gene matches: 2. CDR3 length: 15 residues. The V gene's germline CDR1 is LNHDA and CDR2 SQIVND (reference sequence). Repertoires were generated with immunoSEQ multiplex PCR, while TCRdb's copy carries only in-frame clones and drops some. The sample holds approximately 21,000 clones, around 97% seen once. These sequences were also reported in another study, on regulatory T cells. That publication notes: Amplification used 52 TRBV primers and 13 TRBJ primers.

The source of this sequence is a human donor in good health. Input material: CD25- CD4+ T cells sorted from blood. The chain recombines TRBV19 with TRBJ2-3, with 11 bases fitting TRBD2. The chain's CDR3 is CASSTLAGATDTQYF. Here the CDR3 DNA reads TGTGCCAGTAGTACACTAGCGGGGGCCACAGATACGCAGTATTTT.